The rows below give T cell receptor beta chains drawn from one sample of a study of blood T cell repertoires in COVID-19. Clones were sequenced by immunoSEQ multiplex PCR, and TCRdb holds only the in-frame ones, with some missing. Seen here are some 320,000 clones, about 92% observed once, and the top ten hold 2% to 3%. The specimen was PBMCs or T cells enriched from blood (not recorded which). All receptors derive from a man in his 60s who had recovered from COVID-19. Both conserved end residues are part of each CDR3. A D gene is named only where the DNA matches it firmly. The listing skips clone size in some rows; elsewhere it reads once, few, many or a size class.

j_call v_call clone_size d_call cdr3_nt cdr3_aa
TRBJ1-2 TRBV7-2 - - TGTGCCAGCAGCTTAGTGATGTCGGGGAACTATGGCTACACCTTC CASSLVMSGNYGYTF
TRBJ1-5 TRBV30 - - TGTGCCTGGAGCGGACTGAATAGCAATCAGCCCCAGCATTTT CAWSGLNSNQPQHF
TRBJ1-1 TRBV9 - - TGTGCCAGCAGCGTAGACCCCACAGCCGAAGCTTTCTTT CASSVDPTAEAFF
TRBJ1-2 TRBV9 - - TGTGCCAGCAGCGTAGCACAGGCCGATGGGGGCTACACCTTC CASSVAQADGGYTF
TRBJ2-2 TRBV24-1 - - TGTGCCACCAGTGATTACCGGGCGGGCGGGGCCGGGGAGCTGTTTTTT CATSDYRAGGAGELFF
TRBJ1-3 TRBV11-2 - - TGTGCCAGCTGCACAGGGCCCTCTGGAAACACCATATATTTT CASCTGPSGNTIYF
TRBJ2-3 TRBV9 - TRBD2 TGTGCCAGCAGCCCATTAGCGGGAGGTTCCACAGATACGCAGTATTTT CASSPLAGGSTDTQYF
TRBJ1-1 TRBV6-5 - - TGTGCCAGCATCAGGTTAACGGGAACGAACACTGAAGCTTTCTTT CASIRLTGTNTEAFF
TRBJ1-3 TRBV6-5 - - TGTGCCATCGAGAATAGGGGGAGCTCTGGAAACACCATATATTTT CAIENRGSSGNTIYF
TRBJ2-1 TRBV19 once - TGTGCCAGTAGTATCGGACAGGCGGGGAATGAGCAGTTCTTC CASSIGQAGNEQFF
TRBJ2-7 TRBV30 - TRBD1 TGTGCCTGGAGTGGGGGACAGGGGGCCAACGAGCAGTACTTC CAWSGGQGANEQYF
TRBJ2-2 TRBV7-9 - TRBD1 TGTGCCAGCAGCCGAGGGACAGAGAACACCGGGGAGCTGTTTTTT CASSRGTENTGELFF
TRBJ2-1 TRBV11-2 once TRBD2 TGTGCCAGCAGCTCACCACCGCGCGGGGGGGCATACAATGAGCAGTTCTTC CASSSPPRGGAYNEQFF
TRBJ2-3 TRBV5-1 - TRBD2 TGCGCCAGCAGCTTGGGGGGGACTAGCGGCACAGATACGCAGTATTTT CASSLGGTSGTDTQYF
TRBJ2-1 TRBV10-3 - - TGTGCCATCAGTGAGTCTACGGGCACCAAAGGGGCTTACAATGAGCAGTTCTTC CAISESTGTKGAYNEQFF
TRBJ1-1 TRBV6-6 - - TGTGCCAGCAGTTTGCGGGGAAATCCCATGAACACTGAAGCTTTCTTT CASSLRGNPMNTEAFF
TRBJ2-1 TRBV6-5 - TRBD1 TGTGCCAGCAGCCGCGACAGGGGAACCTACAATGAGCAGTTCTTC CASSRDRGTYNEQFF
TRBJ2-3 TRBV6-5 - - TGTGCCAGCAGAATTGGCCCAAACACAGATACGCAGTATTTT CASRIGPNTDTQYF
TRBJ2-3 TRBV7-3 - - TGTGCCAGCAGCCAACAGGGTGGCACAGATACGCAGTATTTT CASSQQGGTDTQYF
TRBJ1-2 TRBV15 - TRBD1 TGTGCCACCAGCATGGTAGGGACAGGAAAAGGCTACACCTTC CATSMVGTGKGYTF